The 30 T cell receptor beta chains reported below all come from one sample, sequenced in a study of T cell changes during pregnancy in multiple sclerosis. Generated by immunoSEQ multiplex PCR, the TCRdb table keeps only in-frame clones and is missing some. The top ten clones hold roughly 8.2% of a sample with around 12,000 clones, about nine tenths of them seen once. The sample here was CD8+ T cells from peripheral blood mononuclear cells, taken in the second trimester of pregnancy. These receptors were taken from a female donor in good health, enrolled as a control in a pregnancy study.

The chain employs TRBV27 and TRBJ2-5, with D tentatively TRBD2 (6 bases). The CDR3 loop spans 17 amino acids. Germline values: CDR1 MNHEY, CDR2 SMNVEV (reference sequence). With 0 bases removed from V and 5 bases from J, the gap between germline ends came to 19 bases. CDR3 sequence: CASSLSRGGAPGETQYF. CDR3 DNA: TGTGCCAGCAGTTTATCGAGGGGCGGGGCGCCCGGGGAGACCCAGTACTTC.

V gene TRBV7-3 combines with J gene TRBJ2-7; 11 nucleotides align to TRBD1. The CDR3 spans 17 residues. V dropped 5 bases and J dropped 0; count of bases not matched to a gene: 9. Germline V gives CDR1 SGHTA, CDR2 FQGTGA. CDR3 sequence (DNA): TGTGCCAGCAGCCCGGGGACAGGGGGACCGGCCTCCTACGAGCAGTACTTC. Protein sequence: CASSPGTGGPASYEQYF.

The chain employs TRBV5-1 and TRBJ1-2, with 7 bases identical to TRBD1. Germline CDR1 is SGHRS and CDR2 is YFSETQ. V was pared by 0 bases and J by 1 base, with 6 bases of the junction left unmatched. This CDR3 has 16 residues. The CDR3: CASSLAWQGVNYGYTF. In nucleotides, the CDR3 is TGCGCCAGCAGCTTGGCCTGGCAGGGGGTTAACTATGGCTACACCTTC. The full variable domain, completed using reference TRBV5-1 and TRBJ1-2, is KAGVTQTPRYLIKTRGQQVTLSCSPISGHRSVSWYQQTPGQGLQFLFEYFSETQRNKGNFPGRFSGRQFSNSRSEMNVSTLELGDSALYLCASSLAWQGVNYGYTFGSGTRLTVV.

The gene calls are TRBV29-1 and TRBJ1-1; D is ambiguous. Germline V CDR1 and CDR2: SQVTM, ANQGSEA. Between the trimmed V and J ends, which lost 2 bases and 2 bases, there was a span of 3 bases. This CDR3 has 11 residues. CDR3 nucleotide sequence: TGCAGCGTTGAACTTAACACTGAAGCTTTCTTT. It translates to CSVELNTEAFF. Using reference TRBV29-1 and TRBJ1-1 for the parts outside the CDR3, the full variable domain is SAVISQKPSRDICQRGTSLTIQCQVDSQVTMMFWYRQQPGQSLTLIATANQGSEATYESGFVIDKFPISRPNLTFSTLTVSNMSPEDSSIYLCSVELNTEAFFGQGTRLTVV.

This chain joins TRBV2 and TRBJ2-3, with TRBD2 matching 7 bases. V gave up 8 bases and J gave up 6 bases; unmatched junction bases: 11. The CDR3 extends over 14 amino acids. Per the germline V gene, CDR1 is SNHLY and CDR2 is FYNNEI. CDR3 coding DNA: TGTGCCAGCTGGGCGGGGGACGGCTACGATACGCAGTATTTT. Its protein product is CASWAGDGYDTQYF.

The chain recombines TRBV5-4 with TRBJ2-7, with TRBD1 matching over 11 bases. Trimming cost V 4 bases and J 0 bases; bases outside gene matches: 3. The CDR3 spans 15 residues. The germline V gene encodes CDR1 SGHNT and CDR2 YYREEE (reference sequence). This CDR3 reads CASSQGTGGSYEQYF. CDR3 DNA: TGTGCCAGCAGCCAAGGGACAGGGGGCTCCTACGAGCAGTACTTC. The complete variable domain, with remaining parts taken from reference TRBV5-4 and TRBJ2-7, reads ETGVTQSPTHLIKTRGQQVTLRCSSQSGHNTVSWYQQALGQGPQFIFQYYREEENGRGNFPPRFSGLQFPNYSSELNVNALELDDSALYLCASSQGTGGSYEQYFGPGTRLTVT.

The CDR3 nucleotides read TGTGCCACCAGCGCGGGGGTGGACTCCTACAATGAGCAGTTCTTC. Protein sequence: CATSAGVDSYNEQFF. The chain employs TRBV15 and TRBJ2-1; 7 positions match TRBD2. The CDR3 covers 15 residues. CDR1 LNHNV and CDR2 YYDKDF come from the germline V gene (reference sequence). V lost 5 bases to trimming and J lost 0 bases; unmatched junction nucleotides: 4.

A note on this clone: A much larger clone differs from this one at a single base, so this may be a read error. The rearrangement joins TRBV6-1 to TRBJ2-3; 12 bases are shared with TRBD2. J was trimmed by 4 bases and V by 2 bases; bases with no gene match: 1. The CDR3 contains 15 residues. Looked up from germline, CDR1 is MNHNS and CDR2 is SASEGT. The CDR3 protein is CASSELAGGPDTQYF. The CDR3 DNA sequence: TGTGCCAGCAGTGAACTAGCGGGGGGGCCAGATACGCAGTATTTT.

The chain uses TRBV28 and TRBJ2-2; TRBD2 aligns across 9 bases. The V gene end was trimmed by 5 bases and the J gene end by 4 bases; junction bases not matched to a gene: 8. Looked up from germline, CDR1 is MDHEN and CDR2 is SYDVKM. The length of the CDR3 is 16 residues. CDR3 residues: CASSPGTSFVTGELFF. The CDR3 DNA follows: TGTGCCAGCAGTCCCGGGACTAGCTTTGTCACCGGGGAGCTGTTTTTT.

This chain's CDR3 is CASRWGDGELFF. For the CDR3, the DNA is TGTGCCAGTAGATGGGGGGACGGGGAGCTGTTTTTT. This chain joins TRBV7-9 and TRBJ2-2; possibly TRBD2 for D (6 bases). The CDR3 length is 12 residues. V was clipped by 9 bases and J by 7 bases, with 12 bases between them. Germline V lookup: CDR1 SEHNR, CDR2 FQNEAQ (reference sequence).

The V call is TRBV7-9, the J call TRBJ2-1, with D perhaps matching TRBD2 (5 bases). CDR3 size: 14 residues. V was pared by 7 bases and J by 4 bases, with 14 bases between. CDR1 and CDR2 (germline): SEHNR, FQNEAQ (reference sequence). CDR3 loop: CASTDYRAYNEQFF. The CDR3 bases are TGTGCCAGCACCGACTATCGGGCATACAATGAGCAGTTCTTC.

The V gene is TRBV19, the J gene TRBJ2-1; 10 nucleotides agree with TRBD2. The V gene's germline CDR1 is LNHDA and CDR2 SQIVND (reference sequence). CDR3 length: 15 amino acids. The V gene end was trimmed by 5 bases and the J gene end by 9 bases; junction bases not matched to a gene: 10. CDR3 region: CASSWSGGALVEQFF. Here the CDR3 DNA reads TGTGCCAGTAGTTGGAGCGGGGGGGCGTTGGTTGAGCAGTTCTTC. Full variable domain (outside the CDR3, taken from reference TRBV19 and TRBJ2-1): DGGITQSPKYLFRKEGQNVTLSCEQNLNHDAMYWYRQDPGQGLRLIYYSQIVNDFQKGDIAEGYSVSREKKESFPLTVTSAQKNPTAFYLCASSWSGGALVEQFFGPGTRLTVL.

The rearrangement links TRBV5-4 to TRBJ2-2, with a possible D match to TRBD1 (6 bases). The CDR3 spans 15 residues. In germline, CDR1 is SGHNT, CDR2 YYREEE (reference sequence). V was cut by 7 bases and J by 6 bases, with 19 bases left in between. CDR3 region: CASAWKGDGAGELFF. In nucleotides, the CDR3 is TGTGCCAGCGCCTGGAAGGGGGACGGGGCCGGGGAGCTGTTTTTT. The whole variable domain, remainder taken from reference TRBV5-4 and TRBJ2-2, is ETGVTQSPTHLIKTRGQQVTLRCSSQSGHNTVSWYQQALGQGPQFIFQYYREEENGRGNFPPRFSGLQFPNYSSELNVNALELDDSALYLCASAWKGDGAGELFFGEGSRLTVL.

This chain uses TRBV5-4 with TRBJ2-1; TRBD2 agrees at 7 bases. CDR1 and CDR2 (germline): SGHNT, YYREEE (reference sequence). J was trimmed by 4 bases and V by 0 bases; bases with no gene match: 4. The CDR3 has 15 amino acids. CDR3 bases: TGTGCCAGCAGCTTGGGTCTAGCGGAGTACAATGAGCAGTTCTTC. As protein: CASSLGLAEYNEQFF.

The chain is built from TRBV7-3 and TRBJ2-1; 8 bases align to TRBD2. Germline CDR1 reads SGHTA; CDR2 reads FQGTGA. The CDR3 covers 15 residues. V was pared by 8 bases and J by 1 base, with 7 bases of the junction left unmatched. The CDR3 spells CASQISGTSYNEQFF. The CDR3 region has the DNA TGTGCCAGCCAGATTAGCGGGACATCCTACAATGAGCAGTTCTTC.

V usage is TRBV27 and J usage is TRBJ1-4; the match to TRBD1 covers 8 bases. This CDR3 comprises 16 residues. V lost 5 bases to trimming and J lost 4 bases; unmatched junction nucleotides: 9. The V gene's germline CDR1 is MNHEY and CDR2 SMNVEV (reference sequence). Written as DNA, the CDR3 is TGTGCCAGCAGTCTGACAGGGGTGAAGGGTAATGAAAAACTGTTTTTT. Translating gives CASSLTGVKGNEKLFF.

The chain links TRBV6-5 to TRBJ2-5, with a tentative D call TRBD1 (5 bases). This CDR3 has 13 residues. Per germline, CDR1 MNHEY and CDR2 SVGAGI. Trimming stripped 8 bases from V and 3 bases from J, with 13 bases between. CDR3 DNA sequence: TGTGCCAGCGGAGAAAGGACAAAAGAGACCCAGTACTTC. Protein sequence: CASGERTKETQYF.

Only a few counts were recorded for this clone. The CDR3 reads CAIRAGQGETDTQYF. CDR3 sequence (DNA): TGTGCCATCAGGGCCGGACAGGGAGAGACAGATACGCAGTATTTT. The chain joins TRBV10-3 to TRBJ2-3, with 8 bases fitting TRBD1. Germline trimming cut 6 bases from V and 3 bases from J; bases unmatched to any gene: 8. The CDR3 length is 15 residues. Per germline, CDR1 ENHRY and CDR2 SYGVKD.

The J gene is TRBJ2-7, the V gene TRBV27, with D hard to call. Germline V gene lookup returns CDR1 MNHEY and CDR2 SMNVEV (reference sequence). This CDR3 region has 12 residues. The V and J ends lost 6 bases and 1 base respectively, with 7 bases between them. The CDR3 nucleotides are TGTGCCAGCAGGGCCCCATCCTACGAGCAGTACTTC. It codes for CASRAPSYEQYF.

The chain is built from TRBV30 and TRBJ2-3; 12 positions match TRBD2. The CDR3 has 18 amino acids. With 1 base clipped from V and 6 bases from J, the junction kept 14 bases outside the gene matches. CDR1 GTSNPN and CDR2 SVGIG come from the germline V gene (reference sequence). DNA for the CDR3: TGTGCCTGGAGTGGGGTTGGACTAGCGGGACCCTACGGGGATACGCAGTATTTT. Residues: CAWSGVGLAGPYGDTQYF.

This chain uses TRBV5-8 with TRBJ1-1; no clear D gene. There are 11 residues in the CDR3. V was pared by 7 bases and J by 6 bases, with 10 bases between. Per germline, CDR1 SGHTS and CDR2 YDEGEE. CDR3 nucleotide sequence: TGTGCCAGCCCTCCAGGCGCTGAAGCTTTCTTT. It specifies CASPPGAEAFF.

The chain links TRBV6-6 to TRBJ2-3; D ambiguous. V was shortened by 2 bases and J by 6 bases, with 15 bases between the two germline ends. This CDR3 is built from 15 residues. CDR1 is MNHNY, CDR2 SVGAGI, per germline (reference sequence). The CDR3 bases are TGTGCCAGCAGTTACGTCCTCGGTGCGGAGGATACGCAGTATTTT. It yields the protein CASSYVLGAEDTQYF.

The rearrangement uses TRBV30 and TRBJ2-2, with D maybe TRBD2 (5 bases). Trimming shortened V by 0 bases and J by 0 bases, and 8 bases separated the two germline ends. This CDR3 is 15 amino acids long. From germline, CDR1 is GTSNPN and CDR2 SVGIG (reference sequence). CDR3 protein: CAWSVLATNTGELFF. In DNA form, the CDR3 reads TGTGCCTGGAGTGTCCTAGCTACGAACACCGGGGAGCTGTTTTTT.

This chain links TRBV28 with TRBJ2-3; 8 bases are a match to TRBD2. The CDR3 loop spans 16 amino acids. V lost 6 bases and J lost 1; bases outside the gene matches: 9. Germline assignment: CDR1 MDHEN and CDR2 SYDVKM. As DNA, the CDR3 is TGTGCCAGCAGGTCCGCCCTTAGCGGGGGCACAGATACGCAGTATTTT. Its protein is CASRSALSGGTDTQYF.

This sequence joins TRBV5-1 and TRBJ2-7; D not resolved. The CDR3 spans 12 residues. V lost 6 bases to trimming and J lost 7 bases, with 14 bases between them. Per the germline V gene, CDR1 is SGHRS and CDR2 is YFSETQ. The CDR3 loop reads CASNSPTEEQYF. The CDR3 bases are TGCGCCAGCAATAGCCCCACGGAAGAGCAGTACTTC.

The chain recombines TRBV19 with TRBJ1-5, with 7 bases lining up with TRBD1. CDR1 LNHDA and CDR2 SQIVND come from the germline V gene (reference sequence). This CDR3 has 14 residues. V was pared by 3 bases and J by 4 bases, with 3 bases of the junction left unmatched. The CDR3 loop reads CASSIRDSNQPQHF. In nucleotides, the CDR3 is TGTGCCAGTAGTATTCGGGACAGTAATCAGCCCCAGCATTTT.

V usage is TRBV5-4 and J usage is TRBJ2-7; D is perhaps TRBD1 (5 bases). The CDR3 loop spans 13 amino acids. Germline CDR1 and CDR2: SGHNT and YYREEE (reference sequence). Trimming removed 4 bases at V and 3 bases at J, with 11 bases between. The CDR3 region is CASSPDSVYEQYF. The CDR3 DNA reads TGTGCCAGCAGCCCAGACAGCGTCTACGAGCAGTACTTC.

V and J are TRBV6-6 and TRBJ1-3; TRBD1 is a possible D gene (6 bases). The germline V and J ends were trimmed by 5 bases and 0 bases, with 14 bases remaining between them. The CDR3 extends over 16 amino acids. CDR1 and CDR2 from the germline V gene are MNHNY and SVGAGI (reference sequence). The CDR3: CASSPYRDSSGNTIYF. CDR3 DNA: TGTGCCAGCAGTCCCTACAGGGATAGCTCTGGAAACACCATATATTTT.

V and J are TRBV10-2 and TRBJ1-6; D call uncertain. The germline CDR1 and CDR2 sequences are WSHSY and SAAADI. The CDR3 is made up of 13 amino acids. V lost 10 bases and J lost 9, with 16 bases in between. CDR3 sequence reads: CAIRSGQSSPLHF. In nucleotides, the CDR3 is TGCGCCATCAGAAGTGGGCAGAGTTCACCCCTCCACTTT.

As DNA, the CDR3 is TGTGCCAGCAGCCCCAACGCAGCGGGAGATCTGGAGCAGTACTTC. Its protein product is CASSPNAAGDLEQYF. The rearrangement joins TRBV7-9 to TRBJ2-7; 8 bases fit TRBD2. Germline-derived CDR1 and CDR2 are SEHNR and FQNEAQ (reference sequence). The CDR3 spans 15 residues. V lost 5 bases and J lost 7; bases outside the gene matches: 13. Looking up the rest from reference TRBV7-9 and TRBJ2-7 gives the full variable domain: DTGVSQNPRHKITKRGQNVTFRCDPISEHNRLYWYRQTLGQGPEFLTYFQNEAQLEKSRLLSDRFSAERPKGSFSTLEIQRTEQGDSAMYLCASSPNAAGDLEQYFGPGTRLTVT.